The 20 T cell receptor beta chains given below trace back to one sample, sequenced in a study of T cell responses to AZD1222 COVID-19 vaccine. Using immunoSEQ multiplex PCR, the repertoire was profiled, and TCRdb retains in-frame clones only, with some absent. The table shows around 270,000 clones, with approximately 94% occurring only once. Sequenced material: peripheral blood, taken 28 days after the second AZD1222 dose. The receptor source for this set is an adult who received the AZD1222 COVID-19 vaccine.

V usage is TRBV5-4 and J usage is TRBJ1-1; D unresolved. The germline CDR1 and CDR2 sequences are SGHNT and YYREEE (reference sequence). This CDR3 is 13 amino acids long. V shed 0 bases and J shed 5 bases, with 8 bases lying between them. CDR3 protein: CASSLADGTEAFF. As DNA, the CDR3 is TGTGCCAGCAGCTTGGCCGACGGGACTGAAGCTTTCTTT.

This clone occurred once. The CDR3, as DNA: TGCGCCAGCAGCCAAGGGGGGACTCTCAGGAACGGGGAGCTGTTTTTT. Translating gives CASSQGGTLRNGELFF. This chain uses TRBV4-1 with TRBJ2-2; D might be TRBD2 (6 bases). Trimming left V 1 base short and J 7 bases short, with 16 bases between. CDR1 and CDR2 (germline): MGHRA, YSYEKL. The CDR3 spans 16 residues.

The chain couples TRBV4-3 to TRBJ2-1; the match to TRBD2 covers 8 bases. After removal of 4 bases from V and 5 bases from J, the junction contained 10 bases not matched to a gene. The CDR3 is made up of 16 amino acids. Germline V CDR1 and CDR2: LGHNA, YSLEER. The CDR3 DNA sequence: TGCGCCAGCAGCCGCGGACTAGCCGACAGAAACAATGAGCAGTTCTTC. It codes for CASSRGLADRNNEQFF.

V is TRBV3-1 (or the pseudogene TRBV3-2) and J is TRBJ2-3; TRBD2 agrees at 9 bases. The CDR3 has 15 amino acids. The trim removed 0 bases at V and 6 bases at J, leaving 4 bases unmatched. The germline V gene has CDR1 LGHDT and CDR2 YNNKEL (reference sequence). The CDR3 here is CASSQDVLAGDTQYF. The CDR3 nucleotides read TGTGCCAGCAGCCAAGATGTCCTAGCGGGGGATACGCAGTATTTT.

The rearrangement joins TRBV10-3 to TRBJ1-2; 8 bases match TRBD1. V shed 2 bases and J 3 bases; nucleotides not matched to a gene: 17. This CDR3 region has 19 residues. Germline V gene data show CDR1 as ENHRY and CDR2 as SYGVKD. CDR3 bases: TGTGCCATCAGTGAGCCGCCCAGGGGGCCGGAGGGTATTTACTATGGCTACACCTTC. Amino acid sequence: CAISEPPRGPEGIYYGYTF.

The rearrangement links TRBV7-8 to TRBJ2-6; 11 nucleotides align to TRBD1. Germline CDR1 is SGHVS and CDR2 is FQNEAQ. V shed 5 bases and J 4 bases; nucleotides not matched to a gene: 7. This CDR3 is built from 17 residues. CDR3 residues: CASSLGQGAKGANVLTF. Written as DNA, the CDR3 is TGTGCCAGCAGCCTAGGACAGGGGGCAAAAGGGGCCAACGTCCTGACTTTC.

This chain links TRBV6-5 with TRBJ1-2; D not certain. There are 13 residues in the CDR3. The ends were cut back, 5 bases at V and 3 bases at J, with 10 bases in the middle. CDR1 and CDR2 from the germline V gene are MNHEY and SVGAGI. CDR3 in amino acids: CASSPRPHYGYTF. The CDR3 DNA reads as TGTGCCAGCAGTCCCCGGCCACACTATGGCTACACCTTC.

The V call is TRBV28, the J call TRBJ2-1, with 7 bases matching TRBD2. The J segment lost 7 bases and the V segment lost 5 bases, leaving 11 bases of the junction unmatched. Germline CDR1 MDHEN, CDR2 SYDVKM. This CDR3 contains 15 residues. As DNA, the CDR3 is TGTGCCAGCAGTCCGCATGGAGCGGGGCCTAATGAGCAGTTCTTC. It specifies CASSPHGAGPNEQFF.

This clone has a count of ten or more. CDR3 region: CASRPTGEGSYNEQFF. CDR3 in DNA: TGTGCCAGTCGCCCGACAGGGGAGGGTAGCTACAATGAGCAGTTCTTC. This chain joins TRBV19 and TRBJ2-1; D perhaps matches TRBD1 (8 bases). The V and J ends lost 8 bases and 3 bases respectively, with 20 bases between them. Germline V lookup: CDR1 LNHDA, CDR2 SQIVND (reference sequence). This CDR3 is built from 16 residues.

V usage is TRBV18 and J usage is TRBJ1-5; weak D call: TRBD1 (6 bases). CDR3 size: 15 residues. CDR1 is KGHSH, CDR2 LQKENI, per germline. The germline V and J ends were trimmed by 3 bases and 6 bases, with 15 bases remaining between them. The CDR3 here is CASSPSGGGGQPQHF. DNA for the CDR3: TGTGCCAGCTCACCTTCGGGGGGCGGGGGTCAGCCCCAGCATTTT.

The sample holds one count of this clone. DNA for the CDR3: TGTGCCAGCAGTTTGATGACACCGGCCCCGGTAGGCTACACCTTC. Encoded protein: CASSLMTPAPVGYTF. The chain carries TRBV28 and TRBJ1-2, with D unresolved. This CDR3 spans 15 amino acids. Germline V gene data show CDR1 as MDHEN and CDR2 as SYDVKM. V was pared by 3 bases and J by 8 bases, with 19 bases between.

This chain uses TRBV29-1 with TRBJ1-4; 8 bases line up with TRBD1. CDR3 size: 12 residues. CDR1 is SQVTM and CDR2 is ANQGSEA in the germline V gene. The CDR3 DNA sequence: TGCAGGGCGGACAGGGTGGAGAAAAAACTGTTTTTT. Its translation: CRADRVEKKLFF.

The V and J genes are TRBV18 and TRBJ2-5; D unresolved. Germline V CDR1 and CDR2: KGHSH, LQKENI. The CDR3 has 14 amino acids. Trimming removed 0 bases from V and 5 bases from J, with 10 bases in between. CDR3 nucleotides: TGTGCCAGCTCACCACCAGGGATCAGGGAGACCCAGTACTTC. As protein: CASSPPGIRETQYF. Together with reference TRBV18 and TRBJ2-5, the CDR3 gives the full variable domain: NAGVMQNPRHLVRRRGQEARLRCSPMKGHSHVYWYRQLPEEGLKFMVYLQKENIIDESGMPKERFSAEFPKEGPSILRIQQVVRGDSAAYFCASSPPGIRETQYFGPGTRLLVL.

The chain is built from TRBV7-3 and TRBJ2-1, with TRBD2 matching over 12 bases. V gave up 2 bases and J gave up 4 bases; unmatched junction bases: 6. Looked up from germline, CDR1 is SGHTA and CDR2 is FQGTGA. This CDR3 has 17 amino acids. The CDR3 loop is CASSLSETSGSYNEQFF. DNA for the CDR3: TGTGCCAGCAGCTTATCTGAGACTAGCGGGAGTTACAATGAGCAGTTCTTC.

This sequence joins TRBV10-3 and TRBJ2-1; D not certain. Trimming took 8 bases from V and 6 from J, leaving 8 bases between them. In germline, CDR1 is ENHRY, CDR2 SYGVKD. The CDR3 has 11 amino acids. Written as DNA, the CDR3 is TGTGCCATCGCGGTGAGCAATGAGCAGTTCTTC. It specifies CAIAVSNEQFF.

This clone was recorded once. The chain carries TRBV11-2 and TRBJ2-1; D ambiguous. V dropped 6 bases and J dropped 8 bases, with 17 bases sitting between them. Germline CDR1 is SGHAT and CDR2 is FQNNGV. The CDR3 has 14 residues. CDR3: CASRKIGLDDEQFF. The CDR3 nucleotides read TGTGCCAGCAGGAAGATAGGGCTTGATGATGAGCAGTTCTTC.

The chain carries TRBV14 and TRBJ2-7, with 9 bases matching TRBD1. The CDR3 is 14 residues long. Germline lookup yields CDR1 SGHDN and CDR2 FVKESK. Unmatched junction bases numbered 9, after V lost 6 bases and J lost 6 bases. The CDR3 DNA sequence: TGTGCCAGCAGTCTGGGACAGGGCTTCGCCGAGCAGTACTTC. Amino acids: CASSLGQGFAEQYF.

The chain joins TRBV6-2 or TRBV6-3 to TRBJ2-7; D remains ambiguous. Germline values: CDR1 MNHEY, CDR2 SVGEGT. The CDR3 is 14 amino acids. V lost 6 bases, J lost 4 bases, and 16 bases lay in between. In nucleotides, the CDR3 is TGTGCCAGCAGCCGACCCCGAGCTCCGTACGAGCAGTACTTC. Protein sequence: CASSRPRAPYEQYF.

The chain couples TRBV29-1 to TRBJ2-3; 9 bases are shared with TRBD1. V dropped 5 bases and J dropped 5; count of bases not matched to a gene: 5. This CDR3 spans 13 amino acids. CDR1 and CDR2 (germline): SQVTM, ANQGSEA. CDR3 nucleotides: TGCAGCGTTAGACAGGGGGTAGGAGATACGCAGTATTTT. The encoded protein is CSVRQGVGDTQYF.

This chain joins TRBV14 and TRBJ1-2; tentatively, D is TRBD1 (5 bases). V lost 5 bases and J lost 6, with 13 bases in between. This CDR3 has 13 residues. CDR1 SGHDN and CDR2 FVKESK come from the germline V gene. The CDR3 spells CASSSRVGHGYTF. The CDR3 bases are TGTGCCAGCAGCTCCCGGGTGGGGCATGGCTACACCTTC.